Given below is one T cell receptor (beta chain) in context. This clone was counted a single time. The antigen it recognizes is unknown. No base-level quality is on record; no much larger clone is a single base apart. The entire amount of isolated RNA was reverse transcribed using the High Capacity cDNA Reverse Transcription Kit, so the sequenced TCRB transcripts were expressed ones. Deep immunoSEQ sequencing was performed on naive, central memory and regulatory T cell samples, with an average of around 3.4 million total reads per sample. After sorted cells were lysed in RLT buffer, RNA was extracted with DNase-treated RNeasy Micro or Mini kits, with the choice depending on cell number. Each cell subset was processed separately to prevent cross-contamination, with patient and healthy donor samples processed together. The immunoSEQ multiplex PCR was used to amplify TCRB sequences from cDNA, generating 87-bp fragments that spanned the CDR3 region. Amplicons were sequenced on the Illumina HiSeq platform. The published analysis was carried out like this. PCR bias was corrected computationally using synthetic template baselines, and reads within Hamming distance 2 were collapsed, with unmergeable singletons discarded. Reads were aligned against IMGT so that V, D and J genes, CDR3 length and insertions or deletions at six rearrangement sites could be assigned. Within each subset, clonotype counts were normalized to sorted cell number, after which true diversity and Gini coefficients were computed with the tcR R package. Repertoire sharing was quantified using the overlap coefficient calculated on TCRB nucleotide sequences. As a proxy for the pre-selection repertoire, out-of-frame TCRB sequences from naive cells were analyzed. Imported from immuneACCESS, the table was reduced by TCRdb to in-frame sequences with V and J called. These copies leave out some clones; in studies compared against another copy, an unresolved V gene accounts for under half, and the cause of the remainder is not known. The DNA was the basis for D and trimming; V, J and clone size are from that table. For this sample there are about 700,000 clones; 13% appear just once. Clones ranked in the top ten supply 0.02% to 0.025% of the sample.

The sample belongs to a study of beta chain features in type 1 diabetes (dated by TCRdb to about 2018). Regarding the study in general: Patients and healthy donors did not differ in mean age, gender distribution, total cell number or subset yield. The study compared TCRB repertoires of sorted circulating CD4+ T cell subsets between recently diagnosed type 1 diabetes patients and matched healthy donors. A total of 107,917,701 sorted cells were examined across all samples, and the number of cells per subset was strongly correlated with RNA yield. Whereas all 28 donors provided naive and central memory subsets, regulatory and stem cell-like memory subsets were isolated from just 8 patients and roughly eight healthy donors.

Each donor gave one peripheral blood draw, roughly 0.12 L on average, collected into heparinised tubes. A BD FACSAria II was used to sort naive, central memory, regulatory and stem cell-like memory CD4+ T cells with a panel that included CD45RO, CCR7, CD25, CD127, CD95 and CD27. Purity was above 98% for every sorted population. Right away, PBMCs were isolated by Lymphoprep density gradient centrifugation and were stained directly, with no culture step. Samples were stained and sorted in pairs, with one healthy donor and one patient per experiment, so that batch effects were minimized. Broad study findings and their caveats: Fewer insertions and more nucleotide deletions at VDJ recombination sites were observed in patients with type 1 diabetes, implying thymic rearrangement abnormalities. Because small numbers of individuals were included in the HLA sub-analyses, any influence of HLA type on TCRB rearrangement was left unresolved. Shorter templates might have been favored by PCR, but patient and control samples were amplified and corrected together, so both groups would have been affected equally by any skew. A moderate but significant shortening of TCRB CDR3 length was observed in type 1 diabetes patients in all four CD4+ subsets. The naive, central memory and regulatory TCRB repertoires appeared to resemble one another more closely among patients than among healthy donors. Because cDNA rather than genomic DNA was sequenced, highly expressing activated cells could have been over-represented, although no difference in activation and CD3 levels was found between groups.

V is trimmed back by 5 bases and J by 1 base, and the junction contains 3 bases that no gene match accounts for. The germline V gene encodes CDR1 SQVTM and CDR2 ANQGSEA. The CDR3 holds 13 amino acids from the cysteine to the phenylalanine. Only the CDR3 part of the read is kept: 39 bases, read in frame from the first base. The sequenced sample was naive CD4+ T cells from blood. Per the publication, the cell subset or site label means: true naive CD4+ T cells. The chain links TRBV29-1 with TRBJ1-1, and 8 junction bases match TRBD1. The source of this sequence is a man younger than 35 with type 1 diabetes. This receptor has the CDR3 CSVPQGANTEAFF. The DNA reads TGCAGCGTTCCTCAGGGGGCGAACACTGAAGCTTTCTTT.